These T cell receptor beta chains were read from a single sample in a study of blood T cell repertoires in COVID-19. Assay used: immunoSEQ multiplex PCR; TCRdb lists only in-frame clones, some missing. The profile shows over 200,000 clones, approximately 91% of them singletons. The sequencing input was peripheral blood. These receptors were obtained from a woman aged 55-69 years with acute or convalescent COVID-19. Both conserved end residues are part of each CDR3. The D gene is left open where the match is weak. Clone size appears in some rows only: once, few, many, or a class for an expanded clone.

>NA|TRBJ2-1|TRBV5-1|TRBD2
CASSLAGTSGGYNEQFF
TGCGCCAGCAGCTTGGCCGGGACTAGCGGGGGATACAATGAGCAGTTCTTC
>NA|TRBJ1-2|TRBV6-5|TRBD1
CASTKTGGAGYTF
TGTGCCAGCACTAAGACAGGGGGAGCGGGCTACACCTTC
>NA|TRBJ2-1|TRBV7-9|TRBD2
CASSRLAGSYNEQFF
TGTGCCAGCAGCCGACTAGCGGGATCCTACAATGAGCAGTTCTTC
>NA|TRBJ2-7|TRBV6-1|NA
CASSEPGLSYEQYF
TGTGCCAGCAGTGAGCCGGGACTGTCCTACGAGCAGTACTTC
>NA|TRBJ2-5|TRBV11-2|NA
CASSLFYDSEETQYF
TGTGCCAGCAGCTTATTCTACGACTCCGAAGAGACCCAGTACTTC
>NA|TRBJ1-1|TRBV28|TRBD1
CASSLTGGRAFF
TGTGCCAGCAGTTTAACAGGGGGCAGAGCTTTCTTT
>once|TRBJ2-1|TRBV30|NA
CAWSVGLAKYNEQFF
TGTGCCTGGAGTGTCGGGCTAGCGAAATACAATGAGCAGTTCTTC
>NA|TRBJ2-3|TRBV11-2|TRBD1
CASSRHSGQQGDTQYF
TGTGCCAGCAGCCGTCACTCGGGACAGCAAGGAGATACGCAGTATTTT
>NA|TRBJ1-5|TRBV12-3/TRBV12-4|NA
CASRQRETPQHF
TGTGCCAGCAGACAGAGGGAAACACCCCAGCATTTT
>once|TRBJ2-1|TRBV10-2|TRBD2
CASSESPSGIGGEQFF
TGCGCCAGCAGTGAGTCCCCTAGCGGGATAGGGGGTGAGCAGTTCTTC
>NA|TRBJ2-5|TRBV2|TRBD2
CASSEEGAGGQETQYF
TGTGCCAGCAGTGAAGAGGGAGCGGGGGGCCAGGAGACCCAGTACTTC
>NA|TRBJ1-2|TRBV6-2/TRBV6-3|NA
CASSYSEGGGKSYTF
TGTGCCAGCAGTTACTCGGAAGGAGGCGGCAAGAGCTACACCTTC
>few|TRBJ2-1|TRBV27|NA
CASRRAGENEQFF
TGTGCCAGCCGGAGGGCGGGTGAGAATGAGCAGTTCTTC
>NA|TRBJ1-1|TRBV3-1/TRBV3-2|TRBD1
CASSLRQGWAFF
TGTGCCAGCAGCCTACGACAGGGATGGGCTTTCTTT
>NA|TRBJ2-2|TRBV11-3|NA
CASSTRSGTGELFF
TGTGCCAGCAGCACCCGGTCGGGCACCGGGGAGCTGTTTTTT
>few|TRBJ1-2|TRBV5-5|NA
CASSLAGNSNYGYTF
TGTGCCAGCAGCTTGGCGGGGAACAGTAACTATGGCTACACCTTC
>once|TRBJ2-2|TRBV11-2|NA
CASSFTNTGELFF
TGTGCCAGCAGCTTCACGAACACCGGGGAGCTGTTTTTT
>once|TRBJ2-3|TRBV9|TRBD2
CASSVDSSGGTDTQYF
TGTGCCAGCAGCGTAGATTCCAGCGGGGGGACAGATACGCAGTATTTT